Below are 14 T cell receptor beta chains sequenced from a single sample in a study of T cell repertoires in cytomegalovirus infection. TCRdb re-analysed the reads in MiXCR, keeping a single row per CDR3 protein. The repertoire holds about 310,000 distinct CDR3 sequences, with roughly 15% as singletons. What was sequenced was PBMCs. Every receptor here comes from a human donor in good health (CMV status not recorded). Some clones in this sample may be carry-over from other donors' samples.

The chain employs TRBV4-1 and TRBJ2-1; D possibly corresponds to TRBD2 (5 bases). V was cut by 0 bases and J by 7 bases, with 10 bases left in between. Germline V gene data show CDR1 as MGHRA and CDR2 as YSYEKL. CDR3 length equals 14 residues. CDR3 bases: TGCGCCAGCAGCCAAGAAGGCAGAGGGAATGAGCAGTTCTTC. Encoded protein: CASSQEGRGNEQFF.

This clonotype was detected many times. V usage is TRBV7-2 and J usage is TRBJ1-2; the match to TRBD1 covers 7 bases. CDR3 length: 15 amino acids. V gave up 0 bases and J gave up 5 bases; unmatched junction bases: 6. Per the germline V gene, CDR1 is SGHTA and CDR2 is FQGNSA. The CDR3 region has the DNA TGTGCCAGCAGCTTAGCGCGGACAGGCGTATATGGCTACACCTTC. Encoded protein: CASSLARTGVYGYTF.

This clonotype showed up just a few times. The V and J genes are TRBV5-4 and TRBJ2-3; tentatively, D is TRBD1 (5 bases). Looked up from germline, CDR1 is SGHNT and CDR2 is YYREEE (reference sequence). This CDR3 is 17 amino acids long. Trimming took off 0 bases at V and 3 bases at J, with 17 bases between the two ends. As DNA, the CDR3 is TGTGCCAGCAGCTTGGCGCTGGCAGGGATCGGAACAGATACGCAGTATTTT. It translates to CASSLALAGIGTDTQYF.

The chain links TRBV24-1 to TRBJ2-5, with D perhaps matching TRBD1 or TRBD2 (5 bases each). Trimming pared 3 bases from V and 2 bases from J, leaving 12 bases between. The CDR3 consists of 15 residues. Per the germline V gene, CDR1 is KGHDR and CDR2 is SFDVKD. CDR3: CATSDRDQLQETQYF. The CDR3, as DNA: TGTGCCACCAGTGATCGGGACCAACTACAAGAGACCCAGTACTTC.

This clonotype has at least ten counts. This chain joins TRBV7-2 and TRBJ2-1; no clear D gene. The CDR3 loop spans 14 amino acids. Looked up from germline, CDR1 is SGHTA and CDR2 is FQGNSA. V lost 5 bases to trimming and J lost 6 bases, with 14 bases between them. The CDR3 loop is CASSRKRVSNEQFF. In nucleotides, the CDR3 is TGTGCCAGCAGCCGGAAAAGGGTATCCAATGAGCAGTTCTTC.

This clonotype showed up many times. V is TRBV7-2 and J is TRBJ2-7; 10 bases are a match to TRBD1. The CDR3 is 16 residues long. Trimming at V came to 1 base and at J to 4 bases, leaving 7 bases not matched to a gene. Germline loops: CDR1 SGHTA, CDR2 FQGNSA. The CDR3 sequence is CASSLELWDRGYEQYF. CDR3 nucleotides: TGTGCCAGCAGCTTAGAATTATGGGACAGGGGTTACGAGCAGTACTTC.

This clonotype showed up just a few times. The gene calls are TRBV2 and TRBJ1-1, with D unresolved. Germline loops: CDR1 SNHLY, CDR2 FYNNEI. With 4 bases removed from V and 8 bases from J, the gap between germline ends came to 11 bases. This CDR3 region has 12 residues. Written as DNA, the CDR3 is TGTGCCAGCAGTGTAAAAGGGATCGAAGCTTTCTTT. This codes for CASSVKGIEAFF.

This clonotype was observed at least ten times. This rearrangement joins TRBV6-2 or TRBV6-3 to TRBJ1-2; D is possibly TRBD1 (5 bases). Per germline, CDR1 MNHEY and CDR2 SVGEGT. Trimming stripped 6 bases from V and 6 bases from J, with 8 bases between. This CDR3 contains 11 residues. CDR3 sequence reads: CASRTANGYTF. In nucleotides, the CDR3 is TGTGCCAGCAGGACAGCGAATGGCTACACCTTC.

This clonotype appeared a few times. V gene TRBV27 combines with J gene TRBJ2-5; D is unresolved. Germline V gene sequence: CDR1 MNHEY, CDR2 SMNVEV (reference sequence). CDR3 length: 14 amino acids. V was pared by 5 bases and J by 2 bases, with 12 bases between. The CDR3 region is CASSTSRSQETQYF. Written as DNA, the CDR3 is TGTGCCAGCAGTACCAGCAGATCGCAAGAGACCCAGTACTTC.

This clonotype occurred many times. V gene TRBV28 combines with J gene TRBJ1-1; TRBD1 is a possible D gene (5 bases). This CDR3 is built from 15 residues. Between the trimmed V and J ends, which lost 1 base and 0 bases, there was a span of 9 bases. CDR1 and CDR2 (germline): MDHEN, SYDVKM. CDR3 residues: CASSLLGRVNTEAFF. The CDR3 region has the DNA TGTGCCAGCAGTTTATTGGGCAGGGTGAACACTGAAGCTTTCTTT. Full variable domain (rest looked up from reference TRBV28 and TRBJ1-1): DVKVTQSSRYLVKRTGEKVFLECVQDMDHENMFWYRQDPGLGLRLIYFSYDVKMKEKGDIPEGYSVSREKKERFSLILESASTNQTSMYLCASSLLGRVNTEAFFGQGTRLTVV.

In DNA, the CDR3 is TGTGCCAGCAGCCGTCGGGGGGCCGGGGGGACCCAGTACTTC. It translates to CASSRRGAGGTQYF. V usage is TRBV27 and J usage is TRBJ2-5; tentatively, D is TRBD2 (7 bases). The CDR3 sequence is 14 residues long. V lost 6 bases to trimming and J lost 7 bases, with 18 bases between them. Germline loops: CDR1 MNHEY, CDR2 SMNVEV (reference sequence).

The table lists this clonotype with many counts. This sequence joins TRBV7-2 and TRBJ2-7; D is undetermined. The CDR3 totals 15 residues. V was shortened by 5 bases and J by 3 bases, with 17 bases between the two germline ends. The germline gives CDR1 SGHTA, CDR2 FQGNSA. CDR3 coding DNA: TGTGCCAGCAGCCCCGGCCGGAGTACCTACTACGAGCAGTACTTC. Translated: CASSPGRSTYYEQYF.

This rearrangement joins TRBV19 to TRBJ1-1; TRBD1 matches at 8 bases. The germline V gene encodes CDR1 LNHDA and CDR2 SQIVND (reference sequence). Losses at the gene ends were 4 bases for V and 5 bases for J; bases not matched to a gene: 6. This CDR3 contains 14 residues. The CDR3 loop reads CASSKQGVWTEAFF. CDR3 DNA sequence: TGTGCCAGTAGTAAACAGGGGGTATGGACTGAAGCTTTCTTT.

This clonotype was picked up a small number of times. The chain combines TRBV3-1 with TRBJ2-7; 8 bases agree with TRBD2. Germline V CDR1 and CDR2: LGHDT, YNNKEL (reference sequence). The CDR3 runs to 17 residues. The ends lost 1 base at V and 2 bases at J; junction bases unmatched: 10. Written as DNA, the CDR3 is TGTGCCAGCAGCCAAGGGGGGCTGCGGGGGGCAACCTACGAGCAGTACTTC. Encoded protein: CASSQGGLRGATYEQYF.